This T cell receptor (beta chain) was observed in a study of blood T cell repertoires in COVID-19. The overall study: There were acute and convalescent COVID-19 samples, and they came from the United States, Italy and Spain.

Profiled with immunoSEQ multiplex PCR; TCRdb holds only in-frame clones, not every one. The table records about 59,000 clones, around 85% of them present only once. The V segment lost 5 bases and the J segment 8 bases; nucleotides outside the gene matches: 8. The germline V gene has CDR1 SGHAT and CDR2 FQNNGV. This CDR3 is 13 amino acids long. The specimen sequenced was peripheral blood. This sequence originates from a human donor in a cohort sampled during active COVID-19. This chain connects TRBV11-2 to TRBJ1-2; 7 positions agree with TRBD1. The DNA for the CDR3 is TGTGCCAGCAGCGCCGACAGGGCGGAGGGCTACACCTTC. Its translation is CASSADRAEGYTF. Using reference TRBV11-2 and TRBJ1-2 for the parts outside the CDR3, the full variable domain is EAGVAQSPRYKIIEKRQSVAFWCNPISGHATLYWYQQILGQGPKLLIQFQNNGVVDDSQLPKDRFSAERLKGVDSTLKIQPAKLEDSAVYLCASSADRAEGYTFGSGTRLTVV.